This T cell receptor (beta chain) was identified in a study of cytomegalovirus exposure and HLA in healthy donors. Study observations and caveats: An analysis that was carried out later associated some 17,000 TCR beta sequences with HLA alleles at 0.05 false discovery rate. Several V segments, TRBV6-2 and TRBV6-3 among them, could not be told apart and were dropped.

Worth noting for this clone: Its antigen is not identified.

The CDR3 has 13 residues. CDR1 and CDR2 (germline): MDHEN, SYDVKM. V lost 11 bases and J lost 0, with 13 bases in between. PCR amplification relied on 60 Vbeta primers (plus 13 Jbeta primers). The table came from immunoSEQ multiplex PCR; TCRdb's copy has only in-frame clones and leaves some out. The sample holds tens of thousands of clones, roughly 90% seen once. The genes are TRBV28 and TRBJ2-5; D not resolved. Material for sequencing was PBMCs. The clonotype was recovered from a woman aged 18 to 35 in good health and CMV-seronegative. In nucleotides, the CDR3 is TGTGCCGGCCGGAGAGCCAACCAAGAGACCCAGTACTTC. This sequence encodes CAGRRANQETQYF.